Listed below are T cell receptor beta chains from one sample, sequenced in a study of CD8 T cells in ankylosing spondylitis. TCRdb analysed the 5' RACE reads with MiXCR anew, one entry per CDR3 protein. The table includes tens of thousands of distinct CDR3 sequences, about 29% detected once. The sample was synovial fluid, either unsorted or a sorted T cell fraction (not recorded which). The receptors originated from a male donor with ankylosing spondylitis. Both conserved end residues are part of each CDR3. Each record gives: clone size, J gene, V gene, CDR3 protein. The size field is filled for only some rows; it gives once, few, many or a size class.

few | TRBJ1-5 | TRBV6-5 | CASSSLDRPDGPQHF
medium-sized | TRBJ2-2 | TRBV7-6 | CASSLVGDTGELFF
few | TRBJ2-3 | TRBV4-2 | CASSQQGVTDTQYF
- | TRBJ1-2 | TRBV27 | CASSPGTQTYGYTF
- | TRBJ2-1 | TRBV12-3/TRBV12-4 | CASSLTNTLASYNEQFF
- | TRBJ2-3 | TRBV4-2 | CASSQEGGGGADTQYF
many | TRBJ1-5 | TRBV10-3 | CAISEGTGGQGNQPQHF
- | TRBJ2-2 | TRBV11-2 | CASSLFEGHTGELFF
- | TRBJ1-4 | TRBV15 | CATSLVRTIGEKLFF
- | TRBJ1-2 | TRBV29-1 | CSDLAWHTF
- | TRBJ2-7 | TRBV5-1 | CASSLGAGPYTYEQYF
many | TRBJ2-7 | TRBV5-1 | CASSAQGAYEQYF
few | TRBJ2-1 | TRBV7-8 | CASSQDLYSKFF
many | TRBJ1-1 | TRBV20-1 | CSARELDSMNTEAFF
- | TRBJ2-5 | TRBV5-1 | CASSLDGLGMAQYF
- | TRBJ2-3 | TRBV28 | CASSLTGGGTDTQYF
few | TRBJ1-5 | TRBV12-3/TRBV12-4 | CASSFTLGRNQPQHF
few | TRBJ1-1 | TRBV6-5 | CASSYGEGRDTEAFF
- | TRBJ2-3 | TRBV28 | CASSRHGTSGSATDTQYF
many | TRBJ2-1 | TRBV7-2 | CASSFGQGVYNEQFF
- | TRBJ2-3 | TRBV7-9 | CASSLGGWGTDTQYF
few | TRBJ2-1 | TRBV6-2/TRBV6-3 | CASSYFRQDNEQFF
- | TRBJ2-5 | TRBV11-2 | CASSLTGLAGRETQYF
- | TRBJ2-1 | TRBV19 | CASSISGSSYNEQFF
few | TRBJ2-6 | TRBV4-2 | CASSQEAGSLQGTANVLTF
- | TRBJ2-7 | TRBV13 | CASSLFGQGNHEQYF
- | TRBJ2-5 | TRBV27 | CASTPRNQETQYF
- | TRBJ2-5 | TRBV20-1 | CSARDKFAGGWMTQYF
once | TRBJ2-2 | TRBV9 | CASSVGGTGAGELFF
- | TRBJ1-5 | TRBV5-6 | CASSLGNVGVSNQPQHF
few | TRBJ2-1 | TRBV20-1 | CSASGQSRRGNEQFF
- | TRBJ2-7 | TRBV11-2 | CASSWGSTYEQYF
- | TRBJ2-3 | TRBV18 | CASSLYGPGDTQYF
- | TRBJ2-7 | TRBV27 | CASSSALGLEQYF
- | TRBJ2-5 | TRBV6-5 | CASSYFSGRQETQYF
- | TRBJ2-1 | TRBV11-2 | CASSLMILAGEMGNEQFF
- | TRBJ2-2 | TRBV20-1 | CSARGPPANTGELFF
many | TRBJ2-7 | TRBV7-9 | CASSLLDSGSYEQYF
few | TRBJ1-1 | TRBV20-1 | CSVRLGTDTEAFF
few | TRBJ2-3 | TRBV14 | CASSQGWALDTQYF
- | TRBJ2-1 | TRBV11-2 | CASSLDPNSRLSYNEQFF